These 7 T cell receptor beta chains were all obtained from the same sample, sequenced in a study of neurological immune-mediated disorders. TCRdb reprocessed the 5' RACE reads via MiXCR and lists one record per CDR3 protein. The data contain some 60,000 distinct CDR3 sequences, more than 7.5% of them singletons. The time point was: longitudinal time-point 2. The sample was PBMCs. Receptor source: a man aged 25 to 40 in good health.

The CDR3 sequence: CSASGRTQYF. Written as DNA, the CDR3 is TGCAGTGCAAGCGGGAGAACGCAGTATTTT. V is TRBV20-1 and J is TRBJ2-3; 8 positions match TRBD2. Germline lookup yields CDR1 DFQATT and CDR2 SNEGSKA (reference sequence). Trimming removed 6 bases from V and 9 bases from J; junction bases left unmatched: 2. This CDR3 region has 10 residues.

This clonotype came up many times. This chain uses TRBV7-8 with TRBJ1-4; D remains unclear. CDR3 length: 16 residues. Trimming pared 5 bases from V and 0 bases from J, leaving 13 bases between. Germline CDR1 reads SGHVS; CDR2 reads FQNEAQ. The CDR3, as DNA: TGTGCCAGCAGCCGGGGAAGAGATACAACTAATGAAAAACTGTTTTTT. It codes for CASSRGRDTTNEKLFF.

This clonotype was seen at least ten times. The gene calls are TRBV20-1 and TRBJ2-7, with D perhaps TRBD1 (5 bases). The V gene lost 5 bases and the J gene lost 0 bases, with 8 bases spanning the gap. Germline V lookup: CDR1 DFQATT, CDR2 SNEGSKA (reference sequence). This CDR3 region has 12 residues. The CDR3 loop reads CSAFRDSYEQYF. The CDR3 bases are TGCAGTGCTTTCAGGGACTCCTACGAGCAGTACTTC.

This clonotype was detected many times. The chain couples TRBV6-5 to TRBJ2-5, with 7 bases fitting TRBD2. The CDR3 extends over 17 amino acids. Trimming cost V 0 bases and J 2 bases; bases outside gene matches: 9. CDR1 is MNHEY, CDR2 SVGAGI, per germline. The CDR3 spells CASSYSSELAIQETQYF. As DNA, the CDR3 is TGTGCCAGCAGTTACTCGTCGGAACTAGCGATTCAAGAGACCCAGTACTTC.

This clonotype was found many times. V gene TRBV6-6 combines with J gene TRBJ2-1, with 10 bases fitting TRBD2. Germline V gives CDR1 MNHNY, CDR2 SVGAGI (reference sequence). The CDR3 extends over 15 amino acids. J lost 5 bases, V lost 7 bases, and 8 bases had no gene match. CDR3 region: CASNSGRRWDNEQFF. In DNA form, the CDR3 reads TGTGCCAGCAATAGCGGGAGGCGTTGGGACAATGAGCAGTTCTTC.

This clonotype has a count of ten or more. The chain recombines TRBV20-1 with TRBJ2-3; 7 bases fit TRBD2. V lost 1 base, J lost 4 bases, and 8 bases stayed unmatched. The CDR3 consists of 15 residues. Germline lookup yields CDR1 DFQATT and CDR2 SNEGSKA (reference sequence). CDR3 DNA: TGCAGTGCTAGAGGGCCCAGCGGGAAGGCAGATACGCAGTATTTT. Translation gives CSARGPSGKADTQYF.

As for this clonotype: This could be a read error, since a much larger clone is one nucleotide away. This chain uses TRBV7-9 with TRBJ2-1; D gene unclear. Trimming stripped 1 base from V and 5 bases from J, with 6 bases between. In germline, CDR1 is SEHNR, CDR2 FQNEAQ (reference sequence). This CDR3 region has 13 residues. The CDR3 coding sequence is TGTGCCAGCAGCTTAGACTTCCACAATGAGCAGTTCTTC. Its translation is CASSLDFHNEQFF.